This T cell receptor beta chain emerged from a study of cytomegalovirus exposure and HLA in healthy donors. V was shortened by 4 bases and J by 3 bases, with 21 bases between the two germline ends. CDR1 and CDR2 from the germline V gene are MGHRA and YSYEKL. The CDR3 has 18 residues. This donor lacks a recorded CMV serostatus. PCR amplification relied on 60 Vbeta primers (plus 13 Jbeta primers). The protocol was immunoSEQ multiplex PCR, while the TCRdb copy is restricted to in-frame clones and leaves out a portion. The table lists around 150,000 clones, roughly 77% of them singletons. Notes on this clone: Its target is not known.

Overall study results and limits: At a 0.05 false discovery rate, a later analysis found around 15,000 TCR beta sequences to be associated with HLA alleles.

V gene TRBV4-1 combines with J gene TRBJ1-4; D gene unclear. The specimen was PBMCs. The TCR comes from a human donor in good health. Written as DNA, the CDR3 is TGCGCCAGCAGCCGCGTCCACCCCATGGTCGGGTCTAATGAAAAACTGTTTTTT. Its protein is CASSRVHPMVGSNEKLFF.